The sequence of this TCR beta chain was determined in a study of response to subunit inactivated influenza vaccine. Notes on the study in general: The study's authors posited that every seasonal influenza vaccination enlists few new T cells.

About this clonotype itself: What it binds is not known.

From the RT-PCR reads, TCRdb called clonotypes with MiXCR, one entry per CDR3 protein. The data contain 540,000 or so distinct CDR3 sequences, over 10% of them singletons. V was trimmed by 0 bases and J by 2 bases, leaving 11 bases between them. Germline CDR1 is PRHDT and CDR2 is FYEKMQ (reference sequence). This CDR3 region has 15 residues. The sample was PBMCs from blood, taken 45 days after vaccination. This receptor was taken from a man aged 45-60 years who received an inactivated influenza vaccine. The chain is built from TRBV13 and TRBJ2-7; D is possibly TRBD2 (5 bases). CDR3 coding DNA: TGTGCCAGCAGCTTAGGTCGGGGAGCCCCCTACGAGCAGTACTTC. Protein: CASSLGRGAPYEQYF.